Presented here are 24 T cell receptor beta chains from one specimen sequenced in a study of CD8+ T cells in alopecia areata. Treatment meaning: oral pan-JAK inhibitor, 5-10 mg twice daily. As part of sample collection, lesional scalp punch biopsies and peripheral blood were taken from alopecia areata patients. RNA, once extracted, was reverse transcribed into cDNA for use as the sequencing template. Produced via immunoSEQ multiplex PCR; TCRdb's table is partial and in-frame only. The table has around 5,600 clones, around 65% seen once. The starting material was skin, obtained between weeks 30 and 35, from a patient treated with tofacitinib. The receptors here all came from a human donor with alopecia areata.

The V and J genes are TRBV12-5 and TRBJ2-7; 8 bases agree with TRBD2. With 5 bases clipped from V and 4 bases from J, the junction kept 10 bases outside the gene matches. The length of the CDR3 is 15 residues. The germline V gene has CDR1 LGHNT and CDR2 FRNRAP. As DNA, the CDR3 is TGTGCTAGTGGTGGGGGAGCGGGAGATGGGTACGAGCAGTACTTC. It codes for CASGGGAGDGYEQYF.

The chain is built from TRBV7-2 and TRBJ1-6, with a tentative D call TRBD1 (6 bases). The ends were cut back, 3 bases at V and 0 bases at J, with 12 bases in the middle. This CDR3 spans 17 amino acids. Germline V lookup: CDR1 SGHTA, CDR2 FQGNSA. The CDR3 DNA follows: TGTGCCAGCAGCTTGGGGTCGGACAGCTCCTATAATTCACCCCTCCACTTT. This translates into CASSLGSDSSYNSPLHF.

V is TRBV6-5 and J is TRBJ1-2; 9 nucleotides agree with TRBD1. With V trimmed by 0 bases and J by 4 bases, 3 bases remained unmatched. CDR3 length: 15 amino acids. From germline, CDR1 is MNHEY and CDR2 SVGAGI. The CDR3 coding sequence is TGTGCCAGCAGTTACTCGGGGACAGGGTTCTATGGCTACACCTTC. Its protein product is CASSYSGTGFYGYTF.

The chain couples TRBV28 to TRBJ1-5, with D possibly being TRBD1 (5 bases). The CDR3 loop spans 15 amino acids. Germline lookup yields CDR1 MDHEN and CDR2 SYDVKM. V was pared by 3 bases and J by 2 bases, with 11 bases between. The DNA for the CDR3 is TGTGCCAGCAGTTTGATAACAGGTGGCAATCAGCCCCAGCATTTT. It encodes CASSLITGGNQPQHF.

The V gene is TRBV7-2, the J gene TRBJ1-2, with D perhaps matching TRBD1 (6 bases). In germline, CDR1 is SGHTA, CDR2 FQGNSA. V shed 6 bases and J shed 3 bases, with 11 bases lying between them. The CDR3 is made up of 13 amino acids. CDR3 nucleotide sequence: TGTGCCAGCAGGTCCCCAGGGGACTATGGCTACACCTTC. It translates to CASRSPGDYGYTF.

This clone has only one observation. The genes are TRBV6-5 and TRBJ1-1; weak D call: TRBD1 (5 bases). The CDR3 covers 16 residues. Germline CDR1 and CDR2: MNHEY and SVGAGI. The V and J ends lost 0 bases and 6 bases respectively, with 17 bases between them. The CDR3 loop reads CASSYSKLRGDPEAFF. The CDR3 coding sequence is TGTGCCAGCAGTTACTCTAAATTGAGAGGGGACCCTGAAGCTTTCTTT.

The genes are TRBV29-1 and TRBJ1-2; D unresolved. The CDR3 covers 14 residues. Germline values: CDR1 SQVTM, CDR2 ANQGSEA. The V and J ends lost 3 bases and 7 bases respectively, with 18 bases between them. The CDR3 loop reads CSVDRVDSSGGYTF. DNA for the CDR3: TGCAGCGTTGATAGGGTCGATTCCTCCGGTGGCTACACCTTC.

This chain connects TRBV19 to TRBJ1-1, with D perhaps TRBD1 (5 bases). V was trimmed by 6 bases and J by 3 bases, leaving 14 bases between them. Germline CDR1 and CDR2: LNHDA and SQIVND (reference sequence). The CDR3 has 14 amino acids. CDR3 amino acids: CASSPAAGYTEAFF. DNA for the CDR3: TGTGCCAGTAGCCCCGCGGCAGGGTACACTGAAGCTTTCTTT. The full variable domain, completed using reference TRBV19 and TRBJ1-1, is DGGITQSPKYLFRKEGQNVTLSCEQNLNHDAMYWYRQDPGQGLRLIYYSQIVNDFQKGDIAEGYSVSREKKESFPLTVTSAQKNPTAFYLCASSPAAGYTEAFFGQGTRLTVV.

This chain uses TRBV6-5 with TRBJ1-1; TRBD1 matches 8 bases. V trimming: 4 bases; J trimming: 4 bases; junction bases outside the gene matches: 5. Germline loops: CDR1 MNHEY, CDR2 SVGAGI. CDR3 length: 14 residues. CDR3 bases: TGTGCCAGCAGTTGGGGGGGGACAGGCACTGAAGCTTTCTTT. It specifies CASSWGGTGTEAFF.

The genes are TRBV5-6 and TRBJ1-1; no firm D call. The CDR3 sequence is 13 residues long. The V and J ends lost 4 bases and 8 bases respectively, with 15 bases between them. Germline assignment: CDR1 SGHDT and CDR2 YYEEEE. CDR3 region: CASSPILVTEAFF. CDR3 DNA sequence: TGTGCCAGCAGCCCGATCTTGGTTACCGAAGCTTTCTTT.

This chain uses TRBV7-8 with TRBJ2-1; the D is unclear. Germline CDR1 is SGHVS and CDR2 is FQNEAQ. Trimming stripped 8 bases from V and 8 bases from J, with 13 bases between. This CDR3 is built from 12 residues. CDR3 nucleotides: TGTGCCAGCGATGACGGTCCCGATGAGCAGTTCTTC. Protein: CASDDGPDEQFF. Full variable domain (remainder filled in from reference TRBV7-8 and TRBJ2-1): GAGVSQSPRYKVAKRGQDVALRCDPISGHVSLFWYQQALGQGPEFLTYFQNEAQLDKSGLPSDRFFAERPEGSVSTLKIQRTQQEDSAVYLCASDDGPDEQFFGPGTRLTVL.

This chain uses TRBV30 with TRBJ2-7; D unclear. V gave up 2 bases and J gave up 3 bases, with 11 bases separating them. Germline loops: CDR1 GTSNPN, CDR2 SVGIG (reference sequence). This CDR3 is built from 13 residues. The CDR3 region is CAWSPTSFYEQYF. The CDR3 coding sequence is TGTGCCTGGAGTCCGACCAGCTTCTACGAGCAGTACTTC.

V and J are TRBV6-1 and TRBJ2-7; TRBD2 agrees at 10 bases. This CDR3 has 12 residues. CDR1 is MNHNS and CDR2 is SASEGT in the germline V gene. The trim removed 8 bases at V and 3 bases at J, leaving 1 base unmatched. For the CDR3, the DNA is TGTGCCAGCCTAGCGGGGGTCTACGAGCAGTACTTC. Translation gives CASLAGVYEQYF.

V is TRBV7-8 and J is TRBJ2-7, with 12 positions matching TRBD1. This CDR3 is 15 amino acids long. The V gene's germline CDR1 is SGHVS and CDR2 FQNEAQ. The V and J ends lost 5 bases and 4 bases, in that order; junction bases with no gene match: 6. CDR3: CASSTRDRGRYEQYF. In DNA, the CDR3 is TGTGCCAGCAGCACCCGGGACAGGGGGCGATACGAGCAGTACTTC. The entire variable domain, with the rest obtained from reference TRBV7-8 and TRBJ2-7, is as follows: GAGVSQSPRYKVAKRGQDVALRCDPISGHVSLFWYQQALGQGPEFLTYFQNEAQLDKSGLPSDRFFAERPEGSVSTLKIQRTQQEDSAVYLCASSTRDRGRYEQYFGPGTRLTVT.

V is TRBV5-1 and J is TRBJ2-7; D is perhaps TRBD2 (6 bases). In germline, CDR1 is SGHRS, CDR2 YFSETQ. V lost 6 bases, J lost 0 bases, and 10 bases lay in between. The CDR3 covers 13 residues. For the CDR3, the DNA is TGCGCCAGCACCGGGAGCAACTCCTACGAGCAGTACTTC. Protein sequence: CASTGSNSYEQYF.

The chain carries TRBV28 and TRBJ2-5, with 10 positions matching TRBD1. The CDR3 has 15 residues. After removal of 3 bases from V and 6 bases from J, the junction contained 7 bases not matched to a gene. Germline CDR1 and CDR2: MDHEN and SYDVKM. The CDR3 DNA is TGTGCCAGCAGTTTCCCGACAGGGGGCAAGAAGACCCAGTACTTC. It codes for CASSFPTGGKKTQYF.

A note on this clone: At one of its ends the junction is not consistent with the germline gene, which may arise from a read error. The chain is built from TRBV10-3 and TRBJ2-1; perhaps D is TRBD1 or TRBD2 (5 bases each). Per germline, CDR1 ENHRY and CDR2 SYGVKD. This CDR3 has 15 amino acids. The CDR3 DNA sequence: TGTGCCATCAGTAAGTCAGGATGGTTGGGGGATGAGCAGTTCTTC. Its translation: CAISKSGWLGDEQFF.

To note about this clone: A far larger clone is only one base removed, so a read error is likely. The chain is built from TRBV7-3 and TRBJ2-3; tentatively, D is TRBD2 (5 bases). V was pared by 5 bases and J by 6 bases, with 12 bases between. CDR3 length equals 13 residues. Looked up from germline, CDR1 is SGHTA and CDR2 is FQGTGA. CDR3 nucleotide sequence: TGTGCCAGCAGCGAGGGCCACTGGGATACGCAGTATTTT. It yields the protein CASSEGHWDTQYF.

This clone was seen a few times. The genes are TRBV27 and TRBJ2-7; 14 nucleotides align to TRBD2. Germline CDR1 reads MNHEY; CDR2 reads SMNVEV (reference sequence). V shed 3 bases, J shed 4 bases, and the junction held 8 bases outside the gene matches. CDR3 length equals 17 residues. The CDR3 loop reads CASSFTGTSGSGYEQYF. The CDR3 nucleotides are TGTGCCAGCAGTTTCACAGGGACTAGCGGGAGTGGTTACGAGCAGTACTTC.

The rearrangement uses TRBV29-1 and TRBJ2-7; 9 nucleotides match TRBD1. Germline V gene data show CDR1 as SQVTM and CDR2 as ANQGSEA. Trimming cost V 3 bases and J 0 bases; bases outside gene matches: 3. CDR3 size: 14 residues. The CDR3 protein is CSVEATGGSYEQYF. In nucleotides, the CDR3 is TGCAGCGTTGAGGCGACAGGGGGCTCCTACGAGCAGTACTTC.

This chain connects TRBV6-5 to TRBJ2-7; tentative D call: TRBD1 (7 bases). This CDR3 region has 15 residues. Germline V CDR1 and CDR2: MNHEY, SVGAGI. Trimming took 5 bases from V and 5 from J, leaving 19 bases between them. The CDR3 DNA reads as TGTGCCAGCAGTACCAGACAGGGAGGTCAGGACGAGCAGTACTTC. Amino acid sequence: CASSTRQGGQDEQYF.

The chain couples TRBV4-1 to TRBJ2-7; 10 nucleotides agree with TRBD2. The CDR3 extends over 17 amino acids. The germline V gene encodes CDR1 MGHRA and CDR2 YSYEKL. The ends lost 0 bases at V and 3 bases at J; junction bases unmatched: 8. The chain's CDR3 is CASSQDGASGGYYEQYF. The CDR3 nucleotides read TGCGCCAGCAGCCAAGATGGGGCTAGCGGGGGATACTACGAGCAGTACTTC.

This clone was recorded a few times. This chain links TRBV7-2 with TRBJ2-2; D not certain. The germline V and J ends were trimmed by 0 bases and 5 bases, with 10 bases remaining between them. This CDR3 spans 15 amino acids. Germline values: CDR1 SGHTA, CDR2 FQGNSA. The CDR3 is CASSLARVGTGELFF. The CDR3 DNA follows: TGTGCCAGCAGCTTAGCTCGTGTCGGGACCGGGGAGCTGTTTTTT.

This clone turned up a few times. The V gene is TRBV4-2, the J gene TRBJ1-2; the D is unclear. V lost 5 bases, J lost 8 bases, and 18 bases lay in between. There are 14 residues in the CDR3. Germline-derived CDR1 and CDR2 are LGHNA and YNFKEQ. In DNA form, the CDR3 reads TGTGCCAGCAGCTTGTGGTTGTCTAGAGACGGCTACACCTTC. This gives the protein CASSLWLSRDGYTF.